What follows describes a single TCR beta chain. Its antigen remains unidentified. The run used an Illumina HiSeq 2000. TCR beta cDNA libraries were prepared using 5'RACE template switching, which introduced a universal primer site and unique molecular identifiers. Synthesis of cDNA was primed from the TCR beta constant segment and was followed by two consecutive PCR amplification steps. The original methods were these. Reads were demultiplexed and grouped by UMI with MIGEC, and clonotypes were assembled and quantified with MiTCR. To exclude erroneous sequences, only TCR cDNA sequences supported by at least two reads were retained. The tcR package was used for downstream repertoire analysis, and clonotypes were matched across fractions by CDR3 nucleotide sequence plus V segment. VDJmatch was used to annotate antigen specificity against VDJdb, with one amino acid substitution in CDR3 permitted. TCRdb reprocessed the reads, so every CDR3 protein sequence counts as one entry and DNA is not shown. These V and J calls rely on TCRdb rather than the paper's analysis. Per the sample table, the count is 150,000 to 180,000 distinct CDR3 sequences. The biggest ten clones account for around 35% of the sample.

This entry belongs to a study of T cells expressing NK-cell markers (dated by TCRdb to about 2020). With respect to the entire study: Eight or nine donors provided sorted CD3+CD56+NKG2C+, CD3+CD56+NKG2C- and CD3+CD56-NKG2C+ T-cell subsets, whose TCR beta-chain repertoires were profiled. Seven of the eight sequenced donors were HCMV-seropositive and one was HCMV-seronegative. Randomly selected healthy volunteers, three men and five women, were used as the eight sequenced donors. Illumina HiSeq 2000/2500, MiSeq or NextSeq was used to sequence libraries as 2 x 150 bp reads. The study at large found these results: It remained unclear whether the expanded NKG2C-expressing T cell clones were specific for HCMV antigens. Those dominant clonotypes were again the most abundant among CD3+CD56-NKG2C+ cells in four donors, at roughly 28.3-65%. In several donors, the dominant CD3+CD56+NKG2C+ clonotypes were found to rank among the top 10 CD8+ clonotypes and to make up roughly 1.0-7.0% of CD8+ T cells.

HCMV-specific IgG was detected in serum with a commercial ELISA kit to determine HCMV serostatus. Ficoll density gradient centrifugation was used to isolate peripheral blood mononuclear cells from blood. The germline V gene (reference sequence) specifies SSHAT as CDR1 and FNYEAQ as CDR2. The CDR3 runs 16 amino acids, cysteine and phenylalanine included. There is no recorded DNA. This TCR derives from a woman aged 50 to 60 in good health. Donor details come from another sample of the same person, matched by shared clones. Source material: blood T cells: a sorted CD56 or NKG2C T cell subset, CD4+ or CD8+ T cells, or bulk PBMC T cells (not recorded which). The sequence is built from TRBV7-7 and TRBJ2-2; TCRdb's D call, TRBD1, is unchecked because there is no DNA. The CDR3 protein is CASSLEGTANTGELFF.